A single sample gave rise to the 28 T cell receptor beta chains below, sequenced in a study of human thymus T cells (dated by TCRdb to 2018 to 2020). The library was produced with the immunoSEQ multiplex PCR assay. TCRdb mirrors the immuneACCESS table, restricted to in-frame sequences. Some clones are absent from its copies; in checked studies, under half trace to an unresolved V gene, and the reason for the others is unknown. This sample holds approximately 40,000 clones; approximately 93% were observed only once. The ten largest clones take up 0.095% to 0.15% of the sample. The source material was blood. These receptor sequences come from a boy under two years old with a congenital heart defect but otherwise immunologically healthy.

The rearrangement links TRBV5-6 to TRBJ1-4; no clear D gene. Germline CDR1 and CDR2: SGHDT and YYEEEE. This CDR3 region has 13 residues. V lost 0 bases and J lost 3, with 3 bases in between. The CDR3 DNA reads as TGTGCCAGCAGCTTGGACTCTAATGAAAAACTGTTTTTT. This translates into CASSLDSNEKLFF. Combining the CDR3 with reference TRBV5-6 and TRBJ1-4 gives the whole variable domain DAGVTQSPTHLIKTRGQQVTLRCSPKSGHDTVSWYQQALGQGPQFIFQYYEEEERQRGNFPDRFSGHQFPNYSSELNVNALLLGDSALYLCASSLDSNEKLFFGSGTQLSVL.

The CDR3 region has the DNA TGCGCCAGCAGCCAAGATCGGTCTAGCGGGGCAAGCACAGATACGCAGTATTTT. Its translation: CASSQDRSSGASTDTQYF. The V call is TRBV4-3, the J call TRBJ2-3; the match to TRBD2 covers 9 bases. The CDR3 runs to 18 residues. Germline trimming cut 0 bases from V and 0 bases from J; bases unmatched to any gene: 7. CDR1 is LGHNA and CDR2 is YSLEER in the germline V gene.

The rearrangement uses TRBV5-4 and TRBJ2-7; 8 bases are shared with TRBD2. The V gene's germline CDR1 is SGHNT and CDR2 YYREEE (reference sequence). The CDR3 spans 14 residues. V lost 0 bases and J lost 5; bases outside the gene matches: 4. Here the CDR3 reads CASSLATSANEQYF. Written as DNA, the CDR3 is TGTGCCAGCAGCTTGGCGACTAGCGCGAACGAGCAGTACTTC.

The V gene is TRBV15, the J gene TRBJ2-3; perhaps D is TRBD1 or TRBD2 (5 bases each). Germline CDR1 LNHNV, CDR2 YYDKDF (reference sequence). The length of the CDR3 is 15 residues. The V end lost 2 bases, the J end lost 2 bases, and 11 bases lay between the germline ends. The CDR3 sequence is CATSRLARATDTQYF. CDR3 bases: TGTGCCACCAGCAGACTAGCCAGGGCCACAGATACGCAGTATTTT.

V usage is TRBV9 and J usage is TRBJ2-1; either TRBD1 or TRBD2 may fit D (5 bases each). With 2 bases removed from V and 4 bases from J, the gap between germline ends came to 10 bases. The CDR3 totals 14 residues. Germline V gene lookup returns CDR1 SGDLS and CDR2 YYNGEE. The CDR3 DNA reads as TGTGCCAGCAGCGTGGGGACGCATTACAATGAGCAGTTCTTC. Translated: CASSVGTHYNEQFF.

J is TRBJ1-5 and V is TRBV15; D is possibly TRBD1 (6 bases). The CDR3 extends over 12 amino acids. V lost 7 bases and J 4 bases, leaving 8 bases between the germline ends. The germline V gene has CDR1 LNHNV and CDR2 YYDKDF (reference sequence). The CDR3 here is CATNRDNQPQHF. The CDR3 DNA follows: TGTGCCACCAACAGGGATAATCAGCCCCAGCATTTT.

The genes are TRBV7-9 and TRBJ1-1; D uncertain. The CDR3 has 12 amino acids. CDR1 and CDR2 (germline): SEHNR, FQNEAQ (reference sequence). Trimming left V 0 bases short and J 6 bases short, with 5 bases between. The CDR3 region is CASSLAQAEAFF. The CDR3 DNA is TGTGCCAGCAGCTTAGCGCAGGCTGAAGCTTTCTTT.

V is TRBV28 and J is TRBJ2-6; no clear D gene. The length of the CDR3 is 13 residues. The germline V and J ends were trimmed by 7 bases and 0 bases, with 4 bases remaining between them. Germline lookup yields CDR1 MDHEN and CDR2 SYDVKM. The CDR3 bases are TGTGCCAGCACAGACTCTGGGGCCAACGTCCTGACTTTC. It encodes CASTDSGANVLTF.

The genes are TRBV6-5 and TRBJ1-2, with D possibly matching TRBD1 (5 bases). The length of the CDR3 is 14 residues. The ends were cut back, 6 bases at V and 4 bases at J, with 15 bases in the middle. In germline, CDR1 is MNHEY, CDR2 SVGAGI. The CDR3 region has the DNA TGTGCCAGCAGCCCGACGCGACAGTCCTATGGCTACACCTTC. Its protein product is CASSPTRQSYGYTF.

This rearrangement joins TRBV7-3 to TRBJ2-1, with 10 bases matching TRBD2. With 5 bases clipped from V and 2 bases from J, the junction kept 6 bases outside the gene matches. The CDR3 totals 16 residues. Germline CDR1 reads SGHTA; CDR2 reads FQGTGA. The CDR3 spells CASSPRLAGTYNEQFF. The CDR3 DNA follows: TGTGCCAGCAGCCCCCGACTAGCGGGTACCTACAATGAGCAGTTCTTC.

The chain employs TRBV6-6 and TRBJ1-2; maybe TRBD1 (6 bases). This CDR3 has 13 residues. Germline V lookup: CDR1 MNHNY, CDR2 SVGAGI (reference sequence). The V gene lost 4 bases and the J gene lost 2 bases, with 8 bases spanning the gap. As DNA, the CDR3 is TGTGCCAGCAGTTTCGACAGGAACTATGGCTACACCTTC. This encodes CASSFDRNYGYTF.

With respect to this clone: One end of the junction does not line up with germline, which may come from a read error. The chain is built from TRBV9 and TRBJ2-5; 7 bases align to TRBD2. Germline V CDR1 and CDR2: SGDLS, YYNGEE. This CDR3 comprises 16 residues. Here the CDR3 reads CARSPGVIGGQETQYF. The CDR3 DNA sequence: TGTGCCCGCAGTCCGGGGGTAATCGGGGGGCAAGAGACCCAGTACTTC. Based on the CDR3 plus reference TRBV9 and TRBJ2-5, the full variable domain is DSGVTQTPKHLITATGQRVTLRCSPRSGDLSVYWYQQSLDQGLQFLIQYYNGEERAKGNILERFSAQQFPDLHSELNLSSLELGDSALYFCARSPGVIGGQETQYFGPGTRLLVL.

This chain links TRBV6-6 with TRBJ1-2; no firm D call. Trimming stripped 5 bases from V and 8 bases from J, with 9 bases between. The CDR3 extends over 11 amino acids. The germline CDR1 and CDR2 sequences are MNHNY and SVGAGI (reference sequence). CDR3 sequence (DNA): TGTGCCAGCAGTAAACGGGAGGGCTACACCTTC. Protein sequence: CASSKREGYTF.

Written as DNA, the CDR3 is TGTGCCAGCAGCAAAGCATTACCCCGCAGGGTGCCTTCTAACTATGGCTACACCTTC. This sequence encodes CASSKALPRRVPSNYGYTF. The V call is TRBV21-1, the J call TRBJ1-2; the table's D gene call, TRBD1, was not cross checked with the DNA. TRBV21-1 is a recognized pseudogene. This CDR3 has 19 residues.

The V gene is TRBV4-3, the J gene TRBJ1-4, with D possibly being TRBD1 (6 bases). Germline CDR1 and CDR2: LGHNA and YSLEER. This CDR3 spans 20 amino acids. V shed 4 bases and J shed 0 bases, with 24 bases lying between them. The CDR3 sequence is CASSLHQQGLIRATNEKLFF. For the CDR3, the DNA is TGCGCCAGCAGCCTACACCAACAGGGCCTGATCAGGGCAACTAATGAAAAACTGTTTTTT.

This chain joins TRBV19 and TRBJ2-7; tentative D call: TRBD2 (6 bases). The CDR3 covers 15 residues. Germline CDR1 reads LNHDA; CDR2 reads SQIVND (reference sequence). Trimming shortened V by 3 bases and J by 2 bases, and 14 bases separated the two germline ends. The CDR3 sequence is CASSMGTRATYEQYF. CDR3 in DNA: TGTGCCAGTAGTATGGGGACTCGCGCAACCTACGAGCAGTACTTC.

The chain employs TRBV19 and TRBJ2-7, with 11 bases that match TRBD1. This CDR3 has 14 amino acids. CDR1 and CDR2 from the germline V gene are LNHDA and SQIVND (reference sequence). With 7 bases clipped from V and 6 bases from J, the junction kept 8 bases outside the gene matches. The CDR3 nucleotides read TGTGCCAGTAATCCGGGACAGGGGGAAAGCGAGCAGTACTTC. Translation: CASNPGQGESEQYF.

This sequence joins TRBV11-1 and TRBJ2-6; D is unclear. This CDR3 has 12 residues. CDR1 is SGHAT and CDR2 is FQDESV in the germline V gene (reference sequence). V lost 9 bases and J 1 base, leaving 4 bases between the germline ends. The CDR3 nucleotides read TGTGCCAGTCCTTCTGGGGCCAACGTCCTGACTTTC. Translation gives CASPSGANVLTF.

The V gene is TRBV5-1, the J gene TRBJ1-1; TRBD1 agrees at 7 bases. Trimming took 3 bases from V and 8 from J; bases not matched to a gene: 4. This CDR3 has 12 residues. Germline CDR1 reads SGHRS; CDR2 reads YFSETQ. CDR3 DNA sequence: TGCGCCAGCAGCTCTCCGGGACAGGAAGCTTTCTTT. This codes for CASSSPGQEAFF.

V usage is TRBV6-6 and J usage is TRBJ2-7; 11 bases fit TRBD2. After removal of 0 bases from V and 2 bases from J, the junction contained 0 bases not matched to a gene. Per the germline V gene, CDR1 is MNHNY and CDR2 is SVGAGI (reference sequence). CDR3 length: 15 amino acids. In DNA, the CDR3 is TGTGCCAGCAGTTACTCTAGCGGGGGGGCCTACGAGCAGTACTTC. Protein sequence: CASSYSSGGAYEQYF.

V gene TRBV6-1 combines with J gene TRBJ1-5, with D uncertain. This CDR3 region has 11 residues. V was pared by 3 bases and J by 5 bases, with 2 bases between. Germline CDR1 and CDR2: MNHNS and SASEGT. The CDR3 reads CASSEHQPQHF. In nucleotides, the CDR3 is TGTGCCAGCAGTGAGCATCAGCCCCAGCATTTT.

The chain employs TRBV4-2 and TRBJ2-3; D is uncertain. Deletions cut 0 bases from V and 6 bases from J, with 13 bases between. The CDR3 runs 15 residues. Germline V gene sequence: CDR1 LGHNA, CDR2 YNFKEQ. The CDR3 here is CASSQEEDSGDTQYF. CDR3 coding DNA: TGTGCCAGCAGCCAAGAGGAAGATAGTGGGGATACGCAGTATTTT.

The J gene is TRBJ1-6, the V gene TRBV4-3, with no clear D. Trimming shortened V by 0 bases and J by 8 bases, and 17 bases separated the two germline ends. This CDR3 is built from 17 residues. Germline V lookup: CDR1 LGHNA, CDR2 YSLEER. The CDR3 loop reads CASSQEAQHLPHSPLHF. CDR3 bases: TGCGCCAGCAGCCAAGAAGCGCAGCATCTCCCCCATTCACCCCTCCACTTT.

V usage is TRBV5-4 and J usage is TRBJ2-3; no firm D call. The CDR3 runs 11 residues. The V end was cut by 1 base, the J end by 6 bases, with 3 bases between. Germline V gene sequence: CDR1 SGHNT, CDR2 YYREEE (reference sequence). The CDR3 sequence: CASSLSDTQYF. The CDR3, as DNA: TGTGCCAGCAGCTTGAGTGATACGCAGTATTTT.

The chain has TRBV19 and TRBJ2-1; D is unclear. Trimming took 1 base from V and 9 from J, leaving 4 bases between them. The V gene's germline CDR1 is LNHDA and CDR2 SQIVND (reference sequence). There are 11 residues in the CDR3. The CDR3 coding sequence is TGTGCCAGTAGTATAGGAGGTGAGCAGTTCTTC. It specifies CASSIGGEQFF.

The V call is TRBV28, the J call TRBJ1-5; D ambiguous. The CDR3 is 12 amino acids. Trimming shortened V by 6 bases and J by 3 bases, and 6 bases separated the two germline ends. CDR1 and CDR2 from the germline V gene are MDHEN and SYDVKM. The CDR3 DNA follows: TGTGCCAGCAGCCCCGCCAATCAGCCCCAGCATTTT. Protein: CASSPANQPQHF. The whole variable domain, filled in from reference TRBV28 and TRBJ1-5, reads DVKVTQSSRYLVKRTGEKVFLECVQDMDHENMFWYRQDPGLGLRLIYFSYDVKMKEKGDIPEGYSVSREKKERFSLILESASTNQTSMYLCASSPANQPQHFGDGTRLSIL.

V is TRBV2 and J is TRBJ1-2; D remains ambiguous. In germline, CDR1 is SNHLY, CDR2 FYNNEI. Trimming pared 4 bases from V and 5 bases from J, leaving 14 bases between. The CDR3 has 14 amino acids. CDR3 in DNA: TGTGCCAGCAGTGCCCCCGGTTTCGGGTATGGCTACACCTTC. It is translated as CASSAPGFGYGYTF.

V gene TRBV4-3 combines with J gene TRBJ1-6; D might be TRBD1 (5 bases). Germline lookup yields CDR1 LGHNA and CDR2 YSLEER. There are 13 residues in the CDR3. V dropped 0 bases and J dropped 9 bases, with 6 bases sitting between them. The CDR3 nucleotides read TGCGCCAGCAGCCAAGATAGGGGTTCACCCCTCCACTTT. Amino acids: CASSQDRGSPLHF.